This entry lists 15 T cell receptor beta chains sequenced from one sample in a study of shared clonotypes between healthy human individuals. The table came from immunoSEQ multiplex PCR; TCRdb's copy has only in-frame clones and leaves some out. The repertoire holds 850,000 to 1,200,000 clones, with about 77% as singletons. The sequencing sample was made of memory CD4+ T cells sorted from blood. The subset denotes: CD45RA-negative fraction. These receptors were obtained from a man between 18 and 35 years old in good health.

The chain has TRBV30 and TRBJ1-3, with D possibly matching TRBD1 (6 bases). The V and J ends lost 5 bases and 0 bases respectively, with 14 bases between them. Germline-derived CDR1 and CDR2 are GTSNPN and SVGIG (reference sequence). This CDR3 spans 15 amino acids. As DNA, the CDR3 is TGTGCCTGGGGCCCCAGGGGAAGCTCTGGAAACACCATATATTTT. Translated: CAWGPRGSSGNTIYF.

The sample holds a few counts of this clone. V is TRBV9 and J is TRBJ2-3; the D is unclear. The germline V gene encodes CDR1 SGDLS and CDR2 YYNGEE. The CDR3 has 16 amino acids. V dropped 4 bases and J dropped 2 bases, with 17 bases sitting between them. CDR3 protein: CASSPPGRSDTDTQYF. DNA of the CDR3: TGTGCCAGCAGCCCCCCTGGACGAAGTGACACAGATACGCAGTATTTT.

The gene calls are TRBV10-3 and TRBJ2-3; D might be TRBD2 (6 bases). Germline-derived CDR1 and CDR2 are ENHRY and SYGVKD. The CDR3 loop spans 13 amino acids. Trimming cost V 6 bases and J 4 bases, with 11 bases left between them. The CDR3 coding sequence is TGTGCCATCAGGGTGGGAGGCGCAGATACGCAGTATTTT. Its protein product is CAIRVGGADTQYF.

The rearrangement links TRBV5-1 to TRBJ2-3; 7 bases match TRBD1. The CDR3 contains 14 residues. Per germline, CDR1 SGHRS and CDR2 YFSETQ. V was pared by 4 bases and J by 2 bases, with 4 bases of the junction left unmatched. The CDR3 coding sequence is TGCGCCAGCAGCCGGGACAGAGTCACAGATACGCAGTATTTT. It codes for CASSRDRVTDTQYF.

The sample holds a few counts of this clone. The chain employs TRBV11-2 and TRBJ1-1; no clear D. Germline-derived CDR1 and CDR2 are SGHAT and FQNNGV. V lost 4 bases, J lost 1 base, and 7 bases lay in between. There are 13 residues in the CDR3. As DNA, the CDR3 is TGTGCCAGCAGCTACGATAGGAACACTGAAGCTTTCTTT. It encodes CASSYDRNTEAFF.

As DNA, the CDR3 is TGTGCCAGCTCACAAGGACAGGGGGTGAACACTGAAGCTTTCTTT. Encoded protein: CASSQGQGVNTEAFF. The chain joins TRBV18 to TRBJ1-1; 10 nucleotides line up with TRBD1. Per germline, CDR1 KGHSH and CDR2 LQKENI. The ends lost 4 bases at V and 0 bases at J; junction bases unmatched: 2. The CDR3 loop spans 15 amino acids.

The chain employs TRBV7-2 and TRBJ2-7; D remains ambiguous. Per germline, CDR1 SGHTA and CDR2 FQGNSA. CDR3 size: 14 residues. V lost 2 bases and J lost 6, with 14 bases in between. DNA for the CDR3: TGTGCCAGCAGCTTACGGGCAGGTACTCTCGAGCAGTACTTC. Its protein is CASSLRAGTLEQYF.

This clone was recorded only once. In DNA, the CDR3 is TGCGCCAGCAGCTTGGGTAAGACTAGCGGTAACACCGGGGAGCTGTTTTTT. This codes for CASSLGKTSGNTGELFF. The chain has TRBV5-1 and TRBJ2-2, with 9 bases that match TRBD2. The CDR3 is 17 residues long. Germline-derived CDR1 and CDR2 are SGHRS and YFSETQ. Trimming at V came to 0 bases and at J to 2 bases, leaving 5 bases not matched to a gene.

DNA of the CDR3: TGTGCCAGTAGTATATCCAGGGGCCTACAGAACGAGCAGTACTTC. This translates into CASSISRGLQNEQYF. V and J are TRBV19 and TRBJ2-7; TRBD1 might be the D (6 bases). V shed 2 bases and J shed 5 bases, with 16 bases lying between them. Germline assignment: CDR1 LNHDA and CDR2 SQIVND (reference sequence). CDR3 length: 15 residues.

The chain has TRBV6-1 and TRBJ2-1; maybe TRBD1 (7 bases). The V gene lost 7 bases and the J gene lost 4 bases, with 14 bases spanning the gap. The CDR3 is 14 amino acids. From germline, CDR1 is MNHNS and CDR2 SASEGT. DNA for the CDR3: TGTGCCAGCAATGCGGGACAGCGTTACAATGAGCAGTTCTTC. Amino acids: CASNAGQRYNEQFF.

This clone was counted only a few times. The CDR3 region has the DNA TGTGCCAGCAGTGCCGCCGGGACGGTGGGGACCCAGTACTTC. Amino acids: CASSAAGTVGTQYF. The rearrangement joins TRBV2 to TRBJ2-5; D tentatively reads TRBD1 or TRBD2 (5 bases each). Trimming removed 4 bases at V and 7 bases at J, with 16 bases between. The germline V gene encodes CDR1 SNHLY and CDR2 FYNNEI. The CDR3 is 14 amino acids.

This clone was seen more than once but under ten times. V is TRBV5-6 and J is TRBJ1-1; 7 bases fit TRBD1. CDR3 length: 14 amino acids. CDR1 and CDR2 (germline): SGHDT, YYEEEE. V was clipped by 3 bases and J by 11 bases; unmatched bases: 13. The CDR3 nucleotides read TGTGCCAGCAGCTCGGTGGGAGGGGGCTACGGGGCTTTCTTT. Translation: CASSSVGGGYGAFF.

The chain is built from TRBV19 and TRBJ1-5; 7 bases are a match to TRBD1. V lost 5 bases to trimming and J lost 4 bases; unmatched junction nucleotides: 5. Per germline, CDR1 LNHDA and CDR2 SQIVND (reference sequence). The CDR3 contains 14 residues. The CDR3 DNA reads as TGTGCCAGTAGTCAGGGGGGGTGGAATCAGCCCCAGCATTTT. Translation gives CASSQGGWNQPQHF.

This sequence joins TRBV18 and TRBJ2-3; D call uncertain. Per germline, CDR1 KGHSH and CDR2 LQKENI. The V end lost 6 bases, the J end lost 3 bases, and 7 bases lay between the germline ends. This CDR3 contains 12 residues. The CDR3 loop reads CASSLLTDTQYF. The CDR3, as DNA: TGTGCCAGCTCCCTGTTGACAGATACGCAGTATTTT.

CDR3 in DNA: TGTGCCAGCAGCTCTACCGGGACAGAAAATTCACCCCTCCACTTT. It encodes CASSSTGTENSPLHF. This chain connects TRBV7-3 to TRBJ1-6; TRBD1 aligns across 7 bases. V dropped 4 bases and J dropped 7; count of bases not matched to a gene: 7. This CDR3 has 15 residues. The V gene's germline CDR1 is SGHTA and CDR2 FQGTGA.